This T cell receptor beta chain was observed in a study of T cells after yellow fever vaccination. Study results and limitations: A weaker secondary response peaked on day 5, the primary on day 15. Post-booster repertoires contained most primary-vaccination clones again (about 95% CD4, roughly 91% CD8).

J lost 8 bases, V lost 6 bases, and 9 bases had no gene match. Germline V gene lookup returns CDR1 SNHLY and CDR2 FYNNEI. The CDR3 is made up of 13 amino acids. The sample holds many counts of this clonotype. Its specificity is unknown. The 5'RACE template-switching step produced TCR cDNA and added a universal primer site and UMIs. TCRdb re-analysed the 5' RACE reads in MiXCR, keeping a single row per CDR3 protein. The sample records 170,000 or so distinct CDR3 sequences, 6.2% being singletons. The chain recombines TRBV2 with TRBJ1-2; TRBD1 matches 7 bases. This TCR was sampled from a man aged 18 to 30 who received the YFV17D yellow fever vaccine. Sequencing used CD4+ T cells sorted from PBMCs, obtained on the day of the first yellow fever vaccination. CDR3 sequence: CASRPTGRTGYTF. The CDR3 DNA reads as TGTGCCAGCAGACCGACAGGGCGGACCGGCTACACCTTC.